This TCR beta chain is from a study of cytomegalovirus exposure and HLA in healthy donors. The PCR employed 60 Vbeta primers together with 13 Jbeta primers. The repertoire was sequenced with immunoSEQ multiplex PCR; TCRdb's copy has only in-frame clones and lacks some. The data show about 140,000 clones, roughly 70% seen once. V was shortened by 5 bases and J by 4 bases, with 8 bases between the two germline ends. This CDR3 spans 12 amino acids. Germline CDR1 reads MNHEY; CDR2 reads SVGAGI. This clone was seen only once. Sequencing was carried out using PBMCs. This clonotype was obtained from a man between 25 and 39 years old in good health and CMV-seronegative. The rearrangement joins TRBV6-5 to TRBJ1-2; no firm D call. CDR3 region: CASSPPGYGYTF. The CDR3 DNA sequence: TGTGCCAGCAGTCCTCCCGGCTATGGCTACACCTTC.